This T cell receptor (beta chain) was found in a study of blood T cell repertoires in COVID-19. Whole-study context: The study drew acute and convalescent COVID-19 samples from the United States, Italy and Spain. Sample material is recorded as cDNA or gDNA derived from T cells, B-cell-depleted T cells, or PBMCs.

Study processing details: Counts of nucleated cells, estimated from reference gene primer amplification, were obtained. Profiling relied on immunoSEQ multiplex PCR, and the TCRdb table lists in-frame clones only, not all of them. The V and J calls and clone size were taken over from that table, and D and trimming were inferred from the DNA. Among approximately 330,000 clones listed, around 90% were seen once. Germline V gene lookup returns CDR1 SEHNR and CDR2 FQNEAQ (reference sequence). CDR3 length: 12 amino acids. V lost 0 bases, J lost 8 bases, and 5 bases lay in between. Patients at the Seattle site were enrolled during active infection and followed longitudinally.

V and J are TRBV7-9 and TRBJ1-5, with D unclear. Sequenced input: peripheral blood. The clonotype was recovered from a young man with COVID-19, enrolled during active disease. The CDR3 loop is CASSLASEPQHF. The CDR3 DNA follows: TGTGCCAGCAGCTTAGCTTCCGAGCCCCAGCATTTT.